The 20 T cell receptor beta chains below all came from one sample that was sequenced in a study of blood T cell repertoires in COVID-19 (dated by TCRdb to the early 2020s). The library came from the immunoSEQ multiplex PCR assay. Sourced from immuneACCESS, this table was stored by TCRdb with only in-frame sequences that have V and J called. A share of the clones is absent; for the studies checked, an unresolved V gene accounts for under half, and the remainder has no known explanation. The sample table shows about half a million clones, and 70% to 90% are seen once. Of the sample, approximately 2.9% is held by the ten largest clones. The material sequenced was peripheral blood. The receptors here all came from a human donor in a cohort sampled during active COVID-19.

The chain carries TRBV27 and TRBJ1-5; D is perhaps TRBD1 (5 bases). Trimming shortened V by 2 bases and J by 6 bases, and 11 bases separated the two germline ends. The CDR3 extends over 14 amino acids. Germline CDR1 reads MNHEY; CDR2 reads SMNVEV (reference sequence). CDR3 in amino acids: CASSLRQGTQPQHF. CDR3 nucleotide sequence: TGTGCCAGCAGTTTAAGGCAGGGCACTCAGCCCCAGCATTTT.

This sequence joins TRBV7-2 and TRBJ1-4; TRBD1 aligns across 10 bases. V lost 5 bases and J lost 8; bases outside the gene matches: 5. From germline, CDR1 is SGHTA and CDR2 FQGNSA. The CDR3 is 14 residues long. CDR3 region: CASSPGTGEEKLFF. CDR3 coding DNA: TGTGCCAGCAGCCCCGGGACAGGGGAGGAAAAACTGTTTTTT.

Points on this clone: The identical CDR3 is also encoded by other nucleotide sequences in the sample. The chain recombines TRBV9 with TRBJ2-7; 11 positions agree with TRBD2. This CDR3 has 15 residues. The V gene end was trimmed by 2 bases and the J gene end by 4 bases; junction bases not matched to a gene: 5. In germline, CDR1 is SGDLS, CDR2 YYNGEE. CDR3 bases: TGTGCCAGCAGCGTGACCGGGACTAGCGGTTACGAGCAGTACTTC. Encoded protein: CASSVTGTSGYEQYF.

This chain links TRBV28 with TRBJ2-1; 7 positions agree with TRBD1. Trimming took 6 bases from V and 4 from J; bases not matched to a gene: 6. The germline V gene has CDR1 MDHEN and CDR2 SYDVKM. CDR3 length equals 14 residues. This chain's CDR3 is CASSAGGRYNEQFF. As DNA, the CDR3 is TGTGCCAGCAGCGCAGGGGGTAGATACAATGAGCAGTTCTTC.

The chain combines TRBV6-5 with TRBJ1-2; 8 bases match TRBD1. The CDR3 is 14 amino acids. The germline V gene has CDR1 MNHEY and CDR2 SVGAGI. V gave up 2 bases and J gave up 5 bases; unmatched junction bases: 4. The CDR3 region is CASSYRTGTYGYTF. CDR3 nucleotide sequence: TGTGCCAGCAGTTACAGGACAGGGACTTATGGCTACACCTTC.

The chain links TRBV5-1 to TRBJ2-1; TRBD2 agrees at 11 bases. The ends lost 0 bases at V and 7 bases at J; junction bases unmatched: 6. The length of the CDR3 is 16 residues. Germline V gene data show CDR1 as SGHRS and CDR2 as YFSETQ. CDR3 sequence reads: CASSLGTSGSSNEQFF. In DNA form, the CDR3 reads TGCGCCAGCAGCTTGGGAACTAGCGGGAGTAGTAATGAGCAGTTCTTC.

V is TRBV3-1 (or the pseudogene TRBV3-2) and J is TRBJ1-1, with D maybe TRBD1 (5 bases). The CDR3 length is 11 residues. Per the germline V gene, CDR1 is LGHDT and CDR2 is YNNKEL (reference sequence). The V and J ends lost 5 bases and 5 bases respectively, with 6 bases between them. CDR3 loop: CASSGGTEAFF. CDR3 nucleotides: TGTGCCAGCAGCGGGGGGACTGAAGCTTTCTTT.

V gene TRBV28 combines with J gene TRBJ2-2, with a tentative D call TRBD1 (6 bases). The CDR3 spans 16 residues. Germline V gene sequence: CDR1 MDHEN, CDR2 SYDVKM. Trimming left V 4 bases short and J 4 bases short, with 16 bases between. In nucleotides, the CDR3 is TGTGCCAGCAGTTCTCCAGGGGAGATGAGCACCGGGGAGCTGTTTTTT. Translating gives CASSSPGEMSTGELFF.

The J gene is TRBJ2-3, the V gene TRBV30; D gene unclear. Trimming left V 2 bases short and J 0 bases short, with 12 bases between. The CDR3 sequence is 15 residues long. Germline V CDR1 and CDR2: GTSNPN, SVGIG (reference sequence). The CDR3 bases are TGTGCCTGGAGTTTTATTGGCGGTAGCACAGATACGCAGTATTTT. The encoded protein is CAWSFIGGSTDTQYF.

V usage is TRBV6-5 and J usage is TRBJ2-5; the D gene is possibly TRBD2 (7 bases). Germline CDR1 reads MNHEY; CDR2 reads SVGAGI. The CDR3 spans 16 residues. The ends were cut back, 0 bases at V and 4 bases at J, with 15 bases in the middle. In DNA, the CDR3 is TGTGCCAGCAGTTACTCGAGGGGGGGCGCAGGAGAGACCCAGTACTTC. Translation: CASSYSRGGAGETQYF.

The chain carries TRBV7-9 and TRBJ1-4; a weak D match, TRBD1 (6 bases). The ends were cut back, 4 bases at V and 4 bases at J, with 10 bases in the middle. The CDR3 is 14 residues long. CDR1 is SEHNR and CDR2 is FQNEAQ in the germline V gene (reference sequence). The CDR3 DNA reads TGTGCCAGCAGCTGGGGGGGCTTTAATGAAAAACTGTTTTTT. Residues: CASSWGGFNEKLFF.

The V gene is TRBV4-2, the J gene TRBJ2-1; TRBD2 matches 7 bases. With 3 bases clipped from V and 10 bases from J, the junction kept 15 bases outside the gene matches. This CDR3 comprises 16 residues. Looked up from germline, CDR1 is LGHNA and CDR2 is YNFKEQ. The DNA for the CDR3 is TGTGCCAGCAGCCAGCTTTTGATAGCGGGTTCTCACGAGCAGTTCTTC. Translation: CASSQLLIAGSHEQFF.

This rearrangement joins TRBV7-2 to TRBJ2-3, with D tentatively TRBD1 (5 bases). The CDR3 is 15 residues long. V was cut by 5 bases and J by 3 bases, with 15 bases left in between. Per germline, CDR1 SGHTA and CDR2 FQGNSA. The DNA of the CDR3 is TGTGCCAGCAGCACCCGGAGACAGACGACAGATACGCAGTATTTT. Translated: CASSTRRQTTDTQYF.

CDR3 in amino acids: CASSQNVAGGLGNEQFF. CDR3 coding DNA: TGTGCCAGCAGCCAGAACGTAGCGGGAGGGCTCGGGAATGAGCAGTTCTTC. The genes are TRBV9 and TRBJ2-1; 11 bases align to TRBD2. The junction had 13 bases not matched to a gene; V was cut back by 4 bases and J by 7 bases. CDR3 length: 17 residues. Germline-derived CDR1 and CDR2 are SGDLS and YYNGEE.

This clone was counted once. V and J are TRBV30 and TRBJ1-2; D possibly corresponds to TRBD1 (6 bases). V dropped 0 bases and J dropped 2 bases, with 16 bases sitting between them. This CDR3 comprises 16 residues. In germline, CDR1 is GTSNPN, CDR2 SVGIG (reference sequence). CDR3 in amino acids: CAWSVRGRGMNYGYTF. The CDR3 DNA sequence: TGTGCCTGGAGTGTAAGGGGCAGGGGTATGAACTATGGCTACACCTTC.

The count of this clone is one. V is TRBV7-2 and J is TRBJ2-7, with a possible D match to TRBD1 (6 bases). V lost 0 bases and J 6 bases, leaving 15 bases between the germline ends. Germline V CDR1 and CDR2: SGHTA, FQGNSA. The CDR3 contains 15 residues. The CDR3 loop reads CASSLASQGLIEQYF. The CDR3 DNA sequence: TGTGCCAGCAGCTTAGCGTCCCAGGGGCTGATCGAGCAGTACTTC. The variable domain in full, with the rest retrieved from reference TRBV7-2 and TRBJ2-7, is GAGVSQSPSNKVTEKGKDVELRCDPISGHTALYWYRQSLGQGLEFLIYFQGNSAPDKSGLPSDRFSAERTGGSVSTLTIQRTQQEDSAVYLCASSLASQGLIEQYFGPGTRLTVT.

The CDR3 is CASSPGTGAIQETQYF. The CDR3 DNA reads TGCGCCAGCAGCCCAGGGACAGGGGCGATCCAAGAGACCCAGTACTTC. The chain combines TRBV5-1 with TRBJ2-5, with 10 nucleotides matching TRBD1. The V and J ends lost 4 bases and 1 base, in that order; junction bases with no gene match: 7. CDR1 SGHRS and CDR2 YFSETQ come from the germline V gene. The length of the CDR3 is 16 residues.

This sequence joins TRBV20-1 and TRBJ2-1; the D gene is possibly TRBD2 (5 bases). CDR1 is DFQATT and CDR2 is SNEGSKA in the germline V gene (reference sequence). V was cut by 5 bases and J by 12 bases, with 5 bases left in between. This CDR3 has 8 residues. The CDR3 here is CSAEGQFF. The CDR3 bases are TGCAGTGCTGAGGGGCAGTTCTTC.

V is TRBV28 and J is TRBJ2-7; the match to TRBD1 covers 8 bases. This CDR3 has 14 residues. V dropped 11 bases and J dropped 7; count of bases not matched to a gene: 16. Germline loops: CDR1 MDHEN, CDR2 SYDVKM. The CDR3 region is CAATETGAPEEQYF. DNA of the CDR3: TGTGCCGCGACCGAGACAGGGGCCCCGGAAGAGCAGTACTTC. Full variable domain (missing parts from reference TRBV28 and TRBJ2-7): DVKVTQSSRYLVKRTGEKVFLECVQDMDHENMFWYRQDPGLGLRLIYFSYDVKMKEKGDIPEGYSVSREKKERFSLILESASTNQTSMYLCAATETGAPEEQYFGPGTRLTVT.

The chain recombines TRBV19 with TRBJ2-1; TRBD1 aligns across 8 bases. The CDR3 spans 16 residues. Germline V lookup: CDR1 LNHDA, CDR2 SQIVND (reference sequence). Losses at the gene ends were 6 bases for V and 6 bases for J; bases not matched to a gene: 13. Written as DNA, the CDR3 is TGTGCCAGTAGCCGAGTACGTGGACAGGGCACCAATGAGCAGTTCTTC. The encoded protein is CASSRVRGQGTNEQFF.